The sequence of this TCR beta chain was determined in a study of blood T cell repertoires in COVID-19. Study-wide background: Collection of acute and convalescent COVID-19 samples took place in the United States, Italy and Spain. Nucleic acid was either cDNA or gDNA, and it came from T cells, B-cell-depleted T cells, or PBMCs.

Original processing methods: Amplification with reference gene primers provided the estimates of nucleated cell counts. The method was immunoSEQ multiplex PCR; TCRdb's version includes in-frame clones alone and lacks a portion of them. D and trimming come from the DNA, and the V and J calls and clone size come from that table. Of more than 110,000 clones in the sample, 82% were seen once. Germline CDR1 SGHAT, CDR2 FQNNGV. The CDR3 contains 14 residues. Trimming took off 3 bases at V and 0 bases at J, with 7 bases between the two ends. The table lists this clone with a few counts. This receptor was identified in a woman older than 75 with acute or convalescent COVID-19. The genes are TRBV11-2 and TRBJ2-3; maybe TRBD2 (5 bases). The sequencing input was peripheral blood. CDR3 protein: CASSFGLSTDTQYF. The CDR3 DNA reads TGTGCCAGCAGCTTCGGACTGAGCACAGATACGCAGTATTTT.